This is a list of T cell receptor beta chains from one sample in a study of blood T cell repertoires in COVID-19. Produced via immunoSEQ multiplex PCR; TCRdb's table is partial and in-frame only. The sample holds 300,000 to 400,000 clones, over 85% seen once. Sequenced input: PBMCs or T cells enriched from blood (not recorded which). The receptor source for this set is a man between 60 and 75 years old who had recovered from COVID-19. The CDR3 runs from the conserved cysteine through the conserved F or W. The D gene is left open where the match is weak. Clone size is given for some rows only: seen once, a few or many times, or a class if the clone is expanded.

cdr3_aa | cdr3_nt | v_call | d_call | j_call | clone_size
CASTPSVRGSTDTQYF | TGTGCCAGTACCCCCTCCGTAAGGGGGAGCACAGATACGCAGTATTTT | TRBV27 | - | TRBJ2-3 | -
CASRLRTGTGAYEQYF | TGTGCCAGCAGGTTACGGACCGGGACAGGGGCCTACGAGCAGTACTTC | TRBV11-3 | TRBD1 | TRBJ2-7 | few
CASSLASGITPLHF | TGTGCCAGCAGCTTGGCCTCCGGGATTACACCCCTCCACTTT | TRBV5-6 | - | TRBJ1-6 | once
CASSNSGLAGSEQYF | TGTGCCAGTAGTAACTCGGGACTAGCGGGTAGCGAGCAGTACTTC | TRBV19 | TRBD2 | TRBJ2-7 | once
CASSPDGTFEQYF | TGCGCCAGCAGCCCTGACGGGACTTTCGAGCAGTACTTC | TRBV5-1 | - | TRBJ2-7 | -
CASSSWEAFF | TGTGCCAGCAGTTCCTGGGAGGCTTTCTTT | TRBV7-9 | - | TRBJ1-1 | -
CAWSLGGNTIYF | TGTGCCTGGAGCCTCGGGGGAAACACCATATATTTT | TRBV30 | - | TRBJ1-3 | -
CASSTRRTRGETQYF | TGTGCCAGCAGCACCCGTCGGACAAGAGGAGAGACCCAGTACTTC | TRBV7-2 | - | TRBJ2-5 | -
CASSLGGDYEQYF | TGTGCCAGCAGCTTAGGAGGGGACTACGAGCAGTACTTC | TRBV7-3 | - | TRBJ2-7 | few
CATSRDGGGQPQHF | TGTGCCACCAGCAGAGATGGGGGGGGGCAGCCCCAGCATTTT | TRBV15 | - | TRBJ1-5 | -
CASSLQEREVSETQYF | TGTGCCAGCAGCCTGCAGGAACGGGAGGTTTCAGAGACCCAGTACTTC | TRBV3-1/TRBV3-2 | TRBD2 | TRBJ2-5 | -
CASEPGHLGNQPQHF | TGTGCCAGCGAACCGGGACATTTGGGCAATCAGCCCCAGCATTTT | TRBV6-5 | - | TRBJ1-5 | -
CSAFGGKNNNEQFF | TGCAGCGCTTTTGGGGGGAAAAATAACAATGAGCAGTTCTTC | TRBV29-1 | - | TRBJ2-1 | -
CASSLDWFSGQETQYF | TGTGCCAGCAGCTTGGATTGGTTTAGCGGACAAGAGACCCAGTACTTC | TRBV5-4 | - | TRBJ2-5 | -
CASSPPLGGQETQYF | TGTGCCAGCTCCCCCCCCCTCGGGGGGCAAGAGACCCAGTACTTC | TRBV18 | TRBD2 | TRBJ2-5 | -
CASSPSGGLNTEAFF | TGTGCCAGCAGCCCCTCAGGGGGCCTGAACACTGAAGCTTTCTTT | TRBV9 | TRBD1 | TRBJ1-1 | once
CASSSREITDTQYF | TGCGCCAGCAGCTCGAGGGAGATCACAGATACGCAGTATTTT | TRBV5-1 | - | TRBJ2-3 | -
CASSRGGGALGSGELFF | TGTGCCAGCAGCCGCGGCGGGGGGGCTTTGGGCTCCGGGGAGCTGTTTTTT | TRBV27 | TRBD2 | TRBJ2-2 | -
CASSPGTSYEQYF | TGTGCCAGCTCACCAGGGACTAGCTACGAGCAGTACTTC | TRBV18 | TRBD2 | TRBJ2-7 | -
CAWSWGDSTYEQYF | TGTGCCTGGAGTTGGGGGGACAGTACCTACGAGCAGTACTTC | TRBV30 | - | TRBJ2-7 | -
CASSQTGEVEGNQPQHF | TGCGCCAGCAGCCAAACAGGGGAGGTGGAGGGCAATCAGCCCCAGCATTTT | TRBV4-1 | TRBD1 | TRBJ1-5 | -
CASSDGGGHPYEQYF | TGTGCCAGCAGTGATGGGGGGGGACATCCCTACGAGCAGTACTTC | TRBV25-1 | - | TRBJ2-7 | -
CASSSSGTSGDNEQFF | TGTGCCAGCAGCTCCTCCGGGACTAGCGGAGACAATGAGCAGTTCTTC | TRBV5-4 | TRBD2 | TRBJ2-1 | -
CASQYSNQPQHF | TGTGCCAGCCAGTATAGCAATCAGCCCCAGCATTTT | TRBV19 | - | TRBJ1-5 | -
CASSLRPGQGTNYGYTF | TGTGCCAGCAGCTTGCGCCCGGGACAGGGGACTAACTATGGCTACACCTTC | TRBV7-2 | TRBD1 | TRBJ1-2 | -
CASSRTGGYGTQYF | TGTGCCAGCAGTCGGACAGGGGGGTATGGTACGCAGTATTTT | TRBV27 | TRBD1 | TRBJ2-3 | once
CASSSRTEFKNIQYF | TGTGCCAGCAGTAGTAGGACAGAATTTAAAAACATTCAGTACTTC | TRBV6-2/TRBV6-3 | - | TRBJ2-4 | -
CASSASGSSYNEQFF | TGCGCCAGCAGCGCTAGCGGGAGCTCCTACAATGAGCAGTTCTTC | TRBV5-1 | TRBD2 | TRBJ2-1 | -
CASSLPRGEQYF | TGTGCCAGCAGTTTACCAAGGGGTGAGCAGTACTTC | TRBV12-3/TRBV12-4 | - | TRBJ2-7 | -
CASSEAGGNQPQHF | TGTGCCAGCAGTGAGGCAGGGGGAAATCAGCCCCAGCATTTT | TRBV25-1 | TRBD1 | TRBJ1-5 | -
CASSQVGTGPNQPQHF | TGCGCCAGCAGTCAAGTTGGGACAGGGCCCAATCAGCCCCAGCATTTT | TRBV23-1 | TRBD1 | TRBJ1-5 | -
CASSPDRGRTEAFF | TGTGCCAGCTCACCGGACAGGGGTAGGACTGAAGCTTTCTTT | TRBV18 | TRBD1 | TRBJ1-1 | -
CASIPQGGGDEQYF | TGTGCCAGCATTCCACAGGGTGGAGGCGACGAGCAGTACTTC | TRBV27 | - | TRBJ2-7 | -
CSAARGQETQYF | TGCAGCGCCGCGCGGGGACAAGAGACCCAGTACTTC | TRBV29-1 | - | TRBJ2-5 | -
CASSPPARTDTQYF | TGTGCCAGCTCACCACCGGCCAGGACAGATACGCAGTATTTT | TRBV18 | - | TRBJ2-3 | -
CASRALAALEQYF | TGTGCCAGCAGAGCACTAGCGGCGTTGGAGCAGTACTTC | TRBV27 | TRBD2 | TRBJ2-7 | few
CASSGQGFNSPLHF | TGTGCCAGCAGTGGCCAGGGGTTTAATTCACCCCTCCACTTT | TRBV25-1 | - | TRBJ1-6 | -
CASSQVDFLRAGGTEAFF | TGTGCCAGCAGCCAAGTCGACTTCCTTAGAGCGGGAGGCACTGAAGCTTTCTTT | TRBV3-1/TRBV3-2 | - | TRBJ1-1 | -
CSVGSTGADYGYTF | TGCAGCGTTGGTTCAACAGGGGCCGACTATGGCTACACCTTC | TRBV29-1 | TRBD1 | TRBJ1-2 | -
CASRLPDSSNQPQHF | TGTGCCAGCAGGCTCCCGGACAGCAGCAATCAGCCCCAGCATTTT | TRBV6-5 | - | TRBJ1-5 | -
CASTAGTGLREQYF | TGTGCCAGCACAGCCGGGACAGGTTTGAGAGAGCAGTACTTC | TRBV11-3 | TRBD1 | TRBJ2-7 | -
CASSLGVRGSSHNEQFF | TGTGCCAGCAGCTTGGGGGTTCGTGGGAGTAGCCACAATGAGCAGTTCTTC | TRBV5-4 | - | TRBJ2-1 | -
CASRPQGNQPQHF | TGTGCCAGCAGGCCTCAGGGAAATCAGCCCCAGCATTTT | TRBV12-3/TRBV12-4 | - | TRBJ1-5 | -
CASSLGGTSGNEQFF | TGTGCCAGCAGCTTAGGCGGGACTAGCGGGAATGAGCAGTTCTTC | TRBV7-3 | TRBD2 | TRBJ2-1 | -
CASSLGGTINEQFF | TGCGCCAGCAGCTTGGGTGGGACTATCAATGAGCAGTTCTTC | TRBV5-1 | TRBD2 | TRBJ2-1 | -
CASSATVRGGYGYTF | TGCGCCAGCAGCGCGACAGTAAGGGGGGGATATGGCTACACCTTC | TRBV4-3 | - | TRBJ1-2 | -
CASRSTGQSNSPLHF | TGTGCCAGCAGATCGACCGGACAATCTAATTCACCCCTCCACTTT | TRBV11-2 | - | TRBJ1-6 | -
CASSLDSSTNEKLFF | TGTGCCAGCAGCCTGGACAGTTCAACTAATGAAAAACTGTTTTTT | TRBV7-8 | - | TRBJ1-4 | -
CASSEYSSTDTQYF | TGCGCCAGCAGTGAGTATAGCAGCACAGATACGCAGTATTTT | TRBV10-1 | - | TRBJ2-3 | -